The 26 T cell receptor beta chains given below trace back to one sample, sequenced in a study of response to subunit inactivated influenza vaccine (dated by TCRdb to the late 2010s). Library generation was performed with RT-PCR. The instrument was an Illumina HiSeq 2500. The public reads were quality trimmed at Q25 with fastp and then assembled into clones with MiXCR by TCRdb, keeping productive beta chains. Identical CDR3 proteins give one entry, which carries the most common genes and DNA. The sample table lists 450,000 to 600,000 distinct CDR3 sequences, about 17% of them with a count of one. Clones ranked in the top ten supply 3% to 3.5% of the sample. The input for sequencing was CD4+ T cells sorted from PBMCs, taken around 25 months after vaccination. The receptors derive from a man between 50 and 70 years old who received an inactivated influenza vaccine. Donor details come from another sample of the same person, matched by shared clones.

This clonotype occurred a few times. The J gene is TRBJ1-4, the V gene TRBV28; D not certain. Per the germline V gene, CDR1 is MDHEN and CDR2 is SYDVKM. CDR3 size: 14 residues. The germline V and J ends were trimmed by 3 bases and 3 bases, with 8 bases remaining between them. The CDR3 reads CASSLGWPNEKLFF. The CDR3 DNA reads TGTGCCAGCAGTTTGGGATGGCCTAATGAAAAACTGTTTTTT.

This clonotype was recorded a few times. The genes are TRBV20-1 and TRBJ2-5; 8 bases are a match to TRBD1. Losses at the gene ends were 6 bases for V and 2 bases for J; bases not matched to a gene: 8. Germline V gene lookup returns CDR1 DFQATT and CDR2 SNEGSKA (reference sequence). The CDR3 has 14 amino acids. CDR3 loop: CSARQGLVQETQYF. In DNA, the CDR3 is TGCAGTGCCCGACAGGGGCTCGTACAAGAGACCCAGTACTTC.

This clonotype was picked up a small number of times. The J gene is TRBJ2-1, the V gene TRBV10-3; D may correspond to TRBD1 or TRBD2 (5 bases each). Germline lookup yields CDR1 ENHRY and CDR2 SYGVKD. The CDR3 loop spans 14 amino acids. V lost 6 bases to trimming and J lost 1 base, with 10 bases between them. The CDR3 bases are TGTGCCATCAGCCGGGACCCGTCCTACAATGAGCAGTTCTTC. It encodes CAISRDPSYNEQFF.

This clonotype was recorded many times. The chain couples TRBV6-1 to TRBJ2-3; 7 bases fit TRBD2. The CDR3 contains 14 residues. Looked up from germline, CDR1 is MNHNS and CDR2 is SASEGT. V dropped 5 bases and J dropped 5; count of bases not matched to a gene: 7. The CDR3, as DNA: TGTGCCAGCAGTCGGGACTACTACAGAGATACGCAGTATTTT. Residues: CASSRDYYRDTQYF.

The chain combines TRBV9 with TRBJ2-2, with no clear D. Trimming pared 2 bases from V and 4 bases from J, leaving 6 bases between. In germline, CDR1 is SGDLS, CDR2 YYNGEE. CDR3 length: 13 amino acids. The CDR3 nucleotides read TGTGCCAGCAGCGTTCCTTCCACCGGGGAGCTGTTTTTT. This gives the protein CASSVPSTGELFF.

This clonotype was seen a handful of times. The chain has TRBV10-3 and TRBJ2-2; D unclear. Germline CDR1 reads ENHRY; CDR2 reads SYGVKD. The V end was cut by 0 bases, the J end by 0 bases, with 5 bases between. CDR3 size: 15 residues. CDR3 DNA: TGTGCCATCAGTGAGTCAGCAGCGAACACCGGGGAGCTGTTTTTT. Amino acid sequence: CAISESAANTGELFF.

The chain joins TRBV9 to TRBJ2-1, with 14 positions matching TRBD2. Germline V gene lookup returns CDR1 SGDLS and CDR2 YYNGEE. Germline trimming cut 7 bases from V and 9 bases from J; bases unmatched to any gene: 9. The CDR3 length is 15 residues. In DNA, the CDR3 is TGTGCCAGCTCCCTGGGACTAGCGGGAGAAGTTGAGCAGTTCTTC. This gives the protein CASSLGLAGEVEQFF.

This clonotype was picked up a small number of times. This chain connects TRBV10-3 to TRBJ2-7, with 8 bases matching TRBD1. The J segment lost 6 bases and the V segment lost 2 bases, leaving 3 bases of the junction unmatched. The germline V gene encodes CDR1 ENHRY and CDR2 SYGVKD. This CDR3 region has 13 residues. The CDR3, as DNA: TGTGCCATCAGTGAGGGACAGGGTCGCGAGCAGTACTTC. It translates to CAISEGQGREQYF.

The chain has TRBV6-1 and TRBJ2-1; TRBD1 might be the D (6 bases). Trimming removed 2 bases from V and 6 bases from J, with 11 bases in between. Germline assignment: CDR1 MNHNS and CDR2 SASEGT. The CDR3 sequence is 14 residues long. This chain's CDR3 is CASSEYQGINEQFF. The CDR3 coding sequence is TGTGCCAGCAGTGAATATCAGGGGATCAATGAGCAGTTCTTC.

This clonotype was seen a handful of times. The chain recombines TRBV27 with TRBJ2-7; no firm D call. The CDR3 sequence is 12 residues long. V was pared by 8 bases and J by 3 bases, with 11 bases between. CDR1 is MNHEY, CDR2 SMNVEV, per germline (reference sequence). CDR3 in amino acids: CASVRPLYEQYF. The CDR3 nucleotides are TGTGCCAGCGTCCGGCCCCTCTACGAGCAGTACTTC.

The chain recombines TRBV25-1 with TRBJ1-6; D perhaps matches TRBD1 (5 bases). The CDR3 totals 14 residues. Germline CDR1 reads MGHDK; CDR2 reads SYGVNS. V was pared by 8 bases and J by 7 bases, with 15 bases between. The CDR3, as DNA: TGTGCCAGCCGAGGGGAGACAGCAAATTCACCCCTCCACTTT. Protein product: CASRGETANSPLHF. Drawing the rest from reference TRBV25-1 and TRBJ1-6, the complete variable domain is EADIYQTPRYLVIGTGKKITLECSQTMGHDKMYWYQQDPGMELHLIHYSYGVNSTEKGDLSSESTVSRIRTEHFPLTLESARPSHTSQYLCASRGETANSPLHFGNGTRLTVT.

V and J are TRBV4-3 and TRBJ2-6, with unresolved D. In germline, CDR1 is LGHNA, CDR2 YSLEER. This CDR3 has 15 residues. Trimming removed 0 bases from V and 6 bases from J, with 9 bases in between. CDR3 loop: CASSQDWAPANVLTF. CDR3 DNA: TGCGCCAGCAGCCAAGATTGGGCCCCGGCCAACGTCCTGACTTTC.

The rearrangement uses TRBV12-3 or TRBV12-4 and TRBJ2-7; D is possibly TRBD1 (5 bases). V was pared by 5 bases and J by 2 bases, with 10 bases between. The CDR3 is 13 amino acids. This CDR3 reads CASSHRITYEQYF. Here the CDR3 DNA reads TGTGCCAGCAGTCACAGGATTACCTACGAGCAGTACTTC.

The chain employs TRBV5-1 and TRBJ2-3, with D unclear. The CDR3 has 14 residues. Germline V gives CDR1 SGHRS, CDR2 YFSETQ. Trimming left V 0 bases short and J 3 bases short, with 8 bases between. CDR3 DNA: TGCGCCAGCAGCTTGGTGCTGGGGACAGATACGCAGTATTTT. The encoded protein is CASSLVLGTDTQYF.

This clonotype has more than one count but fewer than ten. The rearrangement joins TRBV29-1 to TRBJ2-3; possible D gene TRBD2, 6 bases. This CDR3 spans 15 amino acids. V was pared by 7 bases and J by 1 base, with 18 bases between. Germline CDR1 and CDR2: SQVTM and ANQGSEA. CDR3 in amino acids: CSGRGGYVGTDTQYF. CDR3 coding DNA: TGCAGCGGCCGCGGAGGGTACGTGGGCACAGATACGCAGTATTTT.

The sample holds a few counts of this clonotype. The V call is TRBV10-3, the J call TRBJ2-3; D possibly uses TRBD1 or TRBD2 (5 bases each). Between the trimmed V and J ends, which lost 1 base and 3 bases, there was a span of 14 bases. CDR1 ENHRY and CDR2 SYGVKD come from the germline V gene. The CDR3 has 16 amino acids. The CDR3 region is CAISELGPKGTDTQYF. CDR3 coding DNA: TGTGCCATCAGTGAGTTGGGACCTAAAGGTACAGATACGCAGTATTTT.

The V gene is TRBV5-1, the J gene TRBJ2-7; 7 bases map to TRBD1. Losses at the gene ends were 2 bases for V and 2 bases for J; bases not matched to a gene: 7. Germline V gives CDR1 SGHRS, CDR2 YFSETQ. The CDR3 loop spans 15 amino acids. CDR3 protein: CASSLATGKPYEQYF. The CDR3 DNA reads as TGCGCCAGCAGCTTAGCGACAGGGAAACCCTACGAGCAGTACTTC.

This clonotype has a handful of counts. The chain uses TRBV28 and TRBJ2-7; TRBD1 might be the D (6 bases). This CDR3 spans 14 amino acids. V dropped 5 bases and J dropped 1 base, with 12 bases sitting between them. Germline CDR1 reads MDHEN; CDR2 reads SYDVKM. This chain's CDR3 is CASSDGQPSYEQYF. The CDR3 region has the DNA TGTGCCAGCAGTGACGGACAGCCATCCTACGAGCAGTACTTC.

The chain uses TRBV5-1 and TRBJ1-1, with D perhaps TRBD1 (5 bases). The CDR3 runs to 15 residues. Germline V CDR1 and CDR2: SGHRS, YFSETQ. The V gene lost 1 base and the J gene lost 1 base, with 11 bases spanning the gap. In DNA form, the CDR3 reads TGCGCCAGCAGCTTGTTTCCGGACACGAACACTGAAGCTTTCTTT. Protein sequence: CASSLFPDTNTEAFF.

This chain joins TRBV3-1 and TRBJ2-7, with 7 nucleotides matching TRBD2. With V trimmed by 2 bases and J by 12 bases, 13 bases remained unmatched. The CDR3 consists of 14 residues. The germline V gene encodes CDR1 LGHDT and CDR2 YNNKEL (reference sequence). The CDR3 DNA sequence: TGTGCCAGCAGCCAACCTCCTCGGGGGGATTCTCTGTACTTC. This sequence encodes CASSQPPRGDSLYF.

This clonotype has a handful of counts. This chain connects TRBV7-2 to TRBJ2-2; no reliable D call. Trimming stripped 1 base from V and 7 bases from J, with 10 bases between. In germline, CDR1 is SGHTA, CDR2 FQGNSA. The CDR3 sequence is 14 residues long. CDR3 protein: CASSLDRVGGELFF. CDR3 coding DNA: TGTGCCAGCAGCTTAGATAGGGTCGGCGGGGAGCTGTTTTTT.

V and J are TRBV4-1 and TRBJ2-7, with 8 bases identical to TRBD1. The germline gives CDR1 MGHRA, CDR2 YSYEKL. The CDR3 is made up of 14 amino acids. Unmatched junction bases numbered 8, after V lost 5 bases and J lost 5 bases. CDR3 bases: TGCGCCAGCAGCTATCGACAGGGGAACCACGAGCAGTACTTC. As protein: CASSYRQGNHEQYF.

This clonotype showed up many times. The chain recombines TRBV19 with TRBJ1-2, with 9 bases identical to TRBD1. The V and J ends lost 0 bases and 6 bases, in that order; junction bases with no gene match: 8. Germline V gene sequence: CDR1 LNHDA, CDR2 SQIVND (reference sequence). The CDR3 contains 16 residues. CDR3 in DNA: TGTGCCAGTAGTATAGACTGGACAGGGGATCAGGATGGCTACACCTTC. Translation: CASSIDWTGDQDGYTF.

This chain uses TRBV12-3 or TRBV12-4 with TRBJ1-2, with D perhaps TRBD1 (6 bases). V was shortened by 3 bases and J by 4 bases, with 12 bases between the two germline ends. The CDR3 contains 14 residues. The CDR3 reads CASSLGHPGYGYTF. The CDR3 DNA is TGTGCCAGCAGTTTGGGACACCCTGGCTATGGCTACACCTTC.

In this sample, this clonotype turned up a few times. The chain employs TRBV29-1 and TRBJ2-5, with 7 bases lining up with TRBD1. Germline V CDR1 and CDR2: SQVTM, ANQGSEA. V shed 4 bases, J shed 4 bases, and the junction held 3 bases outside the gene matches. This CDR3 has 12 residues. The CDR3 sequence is CSVVRGPETQYF. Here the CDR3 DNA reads TGCAGCGTTGTTAGGGGGCCAGAGACCCAGTACTTC.

The CDR3 loop reads CATSENRVPETQYF. CDR3 in DNA: TGTGCCACCAGTGAAAACAGGGTTCCAGAGACCCAGTACTTC. The V and J genes are TRBV24-1 and TRBJ2-5; possibly TRBD1 for D (6 bases). The V end was cut by 4 bases, the J end by 4 bases, with 12 bases between. The CDR3 extends over 14 amino acids. In germline, CDR1 is KGHDR, CDR2 SFDVKD.